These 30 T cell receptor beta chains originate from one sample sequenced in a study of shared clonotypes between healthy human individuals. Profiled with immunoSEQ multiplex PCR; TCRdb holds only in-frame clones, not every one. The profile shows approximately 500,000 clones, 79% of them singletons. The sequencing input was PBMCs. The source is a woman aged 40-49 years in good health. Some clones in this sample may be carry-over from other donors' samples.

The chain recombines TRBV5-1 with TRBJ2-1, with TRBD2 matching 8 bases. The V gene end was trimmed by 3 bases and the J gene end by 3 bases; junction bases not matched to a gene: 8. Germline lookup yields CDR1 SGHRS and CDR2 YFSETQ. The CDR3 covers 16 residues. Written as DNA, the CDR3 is TGCGCCAGCAGCTCCCTGGCGGGAGGCGACTACAATGAGCAGTTCTTC. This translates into CASSSLAGGDYNEQFF.

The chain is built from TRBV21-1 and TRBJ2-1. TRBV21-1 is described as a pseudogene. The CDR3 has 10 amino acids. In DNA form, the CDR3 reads TGTGCCAGCAGCAAAGATGAGCAGTTCTTC. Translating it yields CASSKDEQFF.

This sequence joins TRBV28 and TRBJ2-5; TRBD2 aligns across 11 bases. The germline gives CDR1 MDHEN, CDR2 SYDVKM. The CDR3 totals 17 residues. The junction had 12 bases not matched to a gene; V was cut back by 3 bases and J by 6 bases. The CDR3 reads CASSFRVETSGKKTQYF. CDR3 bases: TGTGCCAGCAGTTTTAGGGTCGAGACTAGCGGGAAAAAGACCCAGTACTTC.

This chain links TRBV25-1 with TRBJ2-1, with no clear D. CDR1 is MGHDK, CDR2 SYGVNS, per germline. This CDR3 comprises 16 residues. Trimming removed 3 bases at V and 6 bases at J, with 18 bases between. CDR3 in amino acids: CASSDLRTSLLNEQFF. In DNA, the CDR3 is TGTGCCAGCAGTGACCTACGGACGTCCTTGCTCAATGAGCAGTTCTTC. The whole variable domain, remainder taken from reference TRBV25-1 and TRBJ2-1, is EADIYQTPRYLVIGTGKKITLECSQTMGHDKMYWYQQDPGMELHLIHYSYGVNSTEKGDLSSESTVSRIRTEHFPLTLESARPSHTSQYLCASSDLRTSLLNEQFFGPGTRLTVL.

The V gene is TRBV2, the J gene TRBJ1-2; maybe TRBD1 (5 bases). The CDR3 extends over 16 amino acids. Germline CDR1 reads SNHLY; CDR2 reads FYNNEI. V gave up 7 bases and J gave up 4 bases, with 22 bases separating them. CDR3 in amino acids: CASTGEPGTAIYGYTF. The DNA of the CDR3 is TGTGCCAGCACCGGGGAACCCGGGACTGCAATCTATGGCTACACCTTC.

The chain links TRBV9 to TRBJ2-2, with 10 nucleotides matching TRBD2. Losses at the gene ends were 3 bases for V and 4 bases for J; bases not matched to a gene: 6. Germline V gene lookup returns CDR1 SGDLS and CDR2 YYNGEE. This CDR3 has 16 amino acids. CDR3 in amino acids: CASSDIAGGRTGELFF. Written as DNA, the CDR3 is TGTGCCAGCAGCGACATAGCGGGAGGACGCACCGGGGAGCTGTTTTTT.

The CDR3 sequence is CAWRGRGGLNEKLFF. In nucleotides, the CDR3 is TGTGCCTGGAGGGGAAGGGGTGGACTTAATGAAAAACTGTTTTTT. This sequence joins TRBV30 and TRBJ1-4; perhaps TRBD1 as D (5 bases). The germline V and J ends were trimmed by 3 bases and 4 bases, with 15 bases remaining between them. Germline V gives CDR1 GTSNPN, CDR2 SVGIG (reference sequence). This CDR3 comprises 15 residues.

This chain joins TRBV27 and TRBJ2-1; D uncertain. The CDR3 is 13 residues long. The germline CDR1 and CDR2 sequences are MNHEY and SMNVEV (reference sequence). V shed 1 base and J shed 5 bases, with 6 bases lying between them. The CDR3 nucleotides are TGTGCCAGCAGTTTATTGCCCCACAATGAGCAGTTCTTC. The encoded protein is CASSLLPHNEQFF.

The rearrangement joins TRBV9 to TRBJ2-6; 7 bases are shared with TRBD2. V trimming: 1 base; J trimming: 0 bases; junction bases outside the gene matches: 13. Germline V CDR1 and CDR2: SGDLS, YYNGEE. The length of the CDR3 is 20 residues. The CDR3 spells CASSVTGGTGTTSGANVLTF. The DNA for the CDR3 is TGTGCCAGCAGCGTAACCGGGGGGACCGGGACCACCTCTGGGGCCAACGTCCTGACTTTC.

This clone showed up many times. For the CDR3, the DNA is TGCGCCAGCAGTCATTACTCTTACATCGGCACCGGGGAGCTGTTTTTT. This gives the protein CASSHYSYIGTGELFF. The rearrangement joins TRBV23-1 to TRBJ2-2; unclear D gene. TRBV23-1 is known as an ORF, though its function is uncertain. Trimming cost V 3 bases and J 4 bases, with 15 bases left between them. The CDR3 consists of 16 residues.

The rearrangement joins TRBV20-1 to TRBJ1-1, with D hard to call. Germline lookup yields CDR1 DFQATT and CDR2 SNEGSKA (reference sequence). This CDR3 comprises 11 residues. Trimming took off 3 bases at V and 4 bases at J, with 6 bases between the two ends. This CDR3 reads CSASAFTEAFF. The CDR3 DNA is TGCAGTGCTAGTGCTTTCACTGAAGCTTTCTTT.

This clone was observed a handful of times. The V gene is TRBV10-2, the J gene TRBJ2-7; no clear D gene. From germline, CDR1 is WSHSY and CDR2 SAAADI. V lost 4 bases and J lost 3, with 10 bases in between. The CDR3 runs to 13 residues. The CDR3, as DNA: TGCGCCAGCAGTGGGGCCCAAAGCTACGAGCAGTACTTC. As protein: CASSGAQSYEQYF.

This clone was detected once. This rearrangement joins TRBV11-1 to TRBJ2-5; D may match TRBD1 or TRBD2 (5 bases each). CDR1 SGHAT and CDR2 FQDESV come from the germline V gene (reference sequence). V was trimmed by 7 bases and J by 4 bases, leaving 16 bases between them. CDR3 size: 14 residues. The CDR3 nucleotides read TGTGCCAGCACGCAGGGAGTAGGAGGAGAGACCCAGTACTTC. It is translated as CASTQGVGGETQYF.

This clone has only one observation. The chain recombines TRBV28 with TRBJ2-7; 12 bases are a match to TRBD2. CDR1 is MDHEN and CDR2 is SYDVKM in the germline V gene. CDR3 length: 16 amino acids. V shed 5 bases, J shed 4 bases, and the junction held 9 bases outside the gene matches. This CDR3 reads CASSPPGTSGLYEQYF. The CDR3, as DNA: TGTGCCAGCAGTCCCCCCGGGACTAGCGGGTTATACGAGCAGTACTTC.

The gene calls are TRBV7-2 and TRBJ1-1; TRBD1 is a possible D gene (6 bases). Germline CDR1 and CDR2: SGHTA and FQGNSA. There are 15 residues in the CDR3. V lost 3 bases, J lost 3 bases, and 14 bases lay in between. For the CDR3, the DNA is TGTGCCAGCAGCTTTAGCTGGGGGGCGCACACTGAAGCTTTCTTT. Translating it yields CASSFSWGAHTEAFF. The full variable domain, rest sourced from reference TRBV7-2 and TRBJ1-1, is GAGVSQSPSNKVTEKGKDVELRCDPISGHTALYWYRQSLGQGLEFLIYFQGNSAPDKSGLPSDRFSAERTGGSVSTLTIQRTQQEDSAVYLCASSFSWGAHTEAFFGQGTRLTVV.

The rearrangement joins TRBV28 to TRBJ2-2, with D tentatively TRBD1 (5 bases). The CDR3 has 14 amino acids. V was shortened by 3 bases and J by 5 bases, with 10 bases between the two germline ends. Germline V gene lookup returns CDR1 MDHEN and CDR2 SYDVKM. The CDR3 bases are TGTGCCAGCAGTTTCTTTAGGGGTACCGGGGAGCTGTTTTTT. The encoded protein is CASSFFRGTGELFF.

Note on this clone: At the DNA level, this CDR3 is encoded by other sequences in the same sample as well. The CDR3, as DNA: TGTGCCAGCAGTCTGGACAGGGGAACTGAAGCTTTCTTT. Protein product: CASSLDRGTEAFF. The chain has TRBV6-4 and TRBJ1-1; 9 bases fit TRBD1. The J segment lost 5 bases and the V segment lost 5 bases, leaving 3 bases of the junction unmatched. Germline V CDR1 and CDR2: MRHNA, SNTAGT. CDR3 length: 13 residues.

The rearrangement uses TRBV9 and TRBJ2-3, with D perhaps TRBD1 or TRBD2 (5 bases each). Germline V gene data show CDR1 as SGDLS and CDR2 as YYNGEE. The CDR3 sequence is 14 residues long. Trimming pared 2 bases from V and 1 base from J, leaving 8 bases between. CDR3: CASSVGTGTDTQYF. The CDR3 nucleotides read TGTGCCAGCAGCGTCGGGACCGGCACAGATACGCAGTATTTT.

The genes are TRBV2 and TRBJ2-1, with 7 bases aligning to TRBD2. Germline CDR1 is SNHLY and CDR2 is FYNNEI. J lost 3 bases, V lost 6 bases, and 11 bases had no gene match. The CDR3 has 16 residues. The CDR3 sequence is CASSKDSGRYYNEQFF. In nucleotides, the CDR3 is TGTGCCAGCAGCAAAGATAGCGGGCGTTACTACAATGAGCAGTTCTTC.

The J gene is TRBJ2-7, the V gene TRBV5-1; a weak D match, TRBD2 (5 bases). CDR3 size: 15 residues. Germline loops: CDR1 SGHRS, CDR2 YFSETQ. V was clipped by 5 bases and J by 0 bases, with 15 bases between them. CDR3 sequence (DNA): TGCGCCAGCAGGAGGCTAGCCCGGAGCTCCTACGAGCAGTACTTC. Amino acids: CASRRLARSSYEQYF.

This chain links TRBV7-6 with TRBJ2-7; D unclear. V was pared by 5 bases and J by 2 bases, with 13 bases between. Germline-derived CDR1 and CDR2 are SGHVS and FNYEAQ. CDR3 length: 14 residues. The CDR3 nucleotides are TGTGCCAGCAGCCTGGCGGACGGGCCCTACGAGCAGTACTTC. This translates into CASSLADGPYEQYF.

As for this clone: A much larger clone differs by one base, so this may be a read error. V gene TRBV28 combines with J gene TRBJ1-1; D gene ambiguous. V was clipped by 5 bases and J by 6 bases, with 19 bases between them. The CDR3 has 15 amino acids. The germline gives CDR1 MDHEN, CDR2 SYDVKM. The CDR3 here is CASSPLDKDSPEAFF. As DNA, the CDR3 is TGTGCCAGCAGTCCGTTAGACAAGGATAGCCCTGAAGCTTTCTTT.

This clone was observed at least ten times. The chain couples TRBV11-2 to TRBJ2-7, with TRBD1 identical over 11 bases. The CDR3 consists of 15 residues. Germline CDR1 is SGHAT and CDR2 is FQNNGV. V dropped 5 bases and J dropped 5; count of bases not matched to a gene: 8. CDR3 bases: TGTGCCAGCAGCCCTCGCGGGGGACAGGGGGACGAGCAGTACTTC. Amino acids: CASSPRGGQGDEQYF. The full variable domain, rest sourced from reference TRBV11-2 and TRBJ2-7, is EAGVAQSPRYKIIEKRQSVAFWCNPISGHATLYWYQQILGQGPKLLIQFQNNGVVDDSQLPKDRFSAERLKGVDSTLKIQPAKLEDSAVYLCASSPRGGQGDEQYFGPGTRLTVT.

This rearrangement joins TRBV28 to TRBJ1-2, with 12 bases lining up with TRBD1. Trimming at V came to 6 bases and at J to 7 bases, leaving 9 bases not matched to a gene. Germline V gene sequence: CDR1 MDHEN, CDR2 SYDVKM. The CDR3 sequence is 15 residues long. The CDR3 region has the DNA TGTGCCAGCAGCCCACCGGGACAGGGGGCCTTTGGCTACACCTTC. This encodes CASSPPGQGAFGYTF.

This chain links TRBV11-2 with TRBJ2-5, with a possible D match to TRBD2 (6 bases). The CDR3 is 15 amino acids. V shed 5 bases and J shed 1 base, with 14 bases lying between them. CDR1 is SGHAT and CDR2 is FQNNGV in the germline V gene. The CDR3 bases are TGTGCCAGCAGCACCTCGGGGGTGGGCCAAGAGACCCAGTACTTC. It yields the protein CASSTSGVGQETQYF.

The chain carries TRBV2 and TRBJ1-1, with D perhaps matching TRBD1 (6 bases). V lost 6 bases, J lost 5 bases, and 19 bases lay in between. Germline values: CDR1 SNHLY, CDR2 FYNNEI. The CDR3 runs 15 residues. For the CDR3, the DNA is TGTGCCAGCAGGGCCGGGACATATCTTCGGACTGAAGCTTTCTTT. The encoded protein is CASRAGTYLRTEAFF.

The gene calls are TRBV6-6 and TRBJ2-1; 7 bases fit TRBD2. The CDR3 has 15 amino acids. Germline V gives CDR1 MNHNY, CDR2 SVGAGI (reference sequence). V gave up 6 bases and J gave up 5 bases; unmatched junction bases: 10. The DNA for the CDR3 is TGTGCCAGCAGCCCTGGGGTAGCGGGCAACAATGAGCAGTTCTTC. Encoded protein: CASSPGVAGNNEQFF.

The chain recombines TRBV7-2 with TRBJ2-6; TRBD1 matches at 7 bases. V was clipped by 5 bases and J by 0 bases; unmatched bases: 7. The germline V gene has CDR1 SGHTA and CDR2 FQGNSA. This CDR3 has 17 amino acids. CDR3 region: CASSRRGQSSGANVLTF. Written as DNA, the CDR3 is TGTGCCAGCAGCCGAAGGGGACAGAGCTCTGGGGCCAACGTCCTGACTTTC.

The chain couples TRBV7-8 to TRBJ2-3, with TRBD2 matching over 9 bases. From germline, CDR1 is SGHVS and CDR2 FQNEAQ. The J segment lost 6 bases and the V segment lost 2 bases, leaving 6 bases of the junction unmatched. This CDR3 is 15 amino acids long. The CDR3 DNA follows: TGTGCCAGCAGCTTACCGCGGGAGGGCCATGATACGCAGTATTTT. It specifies CASSLPREGHDTQYF.

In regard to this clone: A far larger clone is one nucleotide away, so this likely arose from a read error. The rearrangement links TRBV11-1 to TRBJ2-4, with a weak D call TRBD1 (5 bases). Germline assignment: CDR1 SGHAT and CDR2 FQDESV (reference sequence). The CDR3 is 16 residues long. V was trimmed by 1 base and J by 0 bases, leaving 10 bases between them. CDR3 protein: CASSLGAGLAKNIQYF. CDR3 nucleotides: TGTGCCAGCAGCTTAGGGGCAGGGCTAGCCAAAAACATTCAGTACTTC.